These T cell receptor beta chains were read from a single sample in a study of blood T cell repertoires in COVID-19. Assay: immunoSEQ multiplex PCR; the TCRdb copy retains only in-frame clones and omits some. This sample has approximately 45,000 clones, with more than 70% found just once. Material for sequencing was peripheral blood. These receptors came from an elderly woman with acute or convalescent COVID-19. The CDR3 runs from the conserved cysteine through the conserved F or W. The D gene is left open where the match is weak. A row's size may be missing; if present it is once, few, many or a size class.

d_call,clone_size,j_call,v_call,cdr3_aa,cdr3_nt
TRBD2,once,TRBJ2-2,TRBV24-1,CATSDPGLAGGKNTGELFF,TGTGCCACCAGTGATCCGGGACTAGCGGGGGGAAAAAACACCGGGGAGCTGTTTTTT
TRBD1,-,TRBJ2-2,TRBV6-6,CASSFLGQDHTGELFF,TGTGCCAGCAGTTTCCTAGGACAGGACCACACCGGGGAGCTGTTTTTT
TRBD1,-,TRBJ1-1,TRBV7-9,CASSPLGGQGGMNTEAFF,TGTGCCAGCAGCCCCCTAGGAGGGCAAGGGGGCATGAACACTGAAGCTTTCTTT
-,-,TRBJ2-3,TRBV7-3,CASSPPGGAFPDTQYF,TGTGCCAGCAGCCCCCCGGGCGGGGCCTTCCCAGATACGCAGTATTTT
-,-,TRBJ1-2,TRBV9,CASSVDAGVGGYTF,TGTGCCAGCAGCGTAGATGCAGGGGTAGGGGGCTACACCTTC
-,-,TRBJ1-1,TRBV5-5,CASSLVARISTEAFF,TGTGCCAGCAGCTTGGTCGCCAGGATAAGCACTGAAGCTTTCTTT
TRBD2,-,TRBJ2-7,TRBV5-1,CASSSGTTSGGYEQYF,TGCGCCAGCAGCTCGGGGACTACCTCGGGGGGCTACGAGCAGTACTTC
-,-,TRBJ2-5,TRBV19,CASSIAEPGTQYF,TGTGCCAGTAGTATAGCTGAACCGGGGACCCAGTACTTC
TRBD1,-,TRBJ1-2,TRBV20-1,CSAKTGVGYTF,TGCAGTGCTAAGACAGGGGTTGGCTACACCTTC
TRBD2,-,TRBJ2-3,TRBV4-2,CASSAGTNTDTQYF,TGTGCCAGCAGCGCCGGGACTAACACAGATACGCAGTATTTT
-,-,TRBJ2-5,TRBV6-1,CASSEALVGGLEETQYF,TGTGCCAGCAGTGAGGCCCTAGTTGGTGGGTTGGAAGAGACCCAGTACTTC
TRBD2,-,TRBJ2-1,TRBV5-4,CASSLGLAGNEQFF,TGTGCCAGCAGCTTGGGACTAGCGGGGAATGAGCAGTTCTTC
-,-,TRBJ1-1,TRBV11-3,CASSPGTMNTEAFF,TGTGCCAGCAGTCCCGGGACAATGAACACTGAAGCTTTCTTT
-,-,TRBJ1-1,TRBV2,CASSEFRENTEAFF,TGTGCCAGCAGTGAATTTCGGGAGAACACTGAAGCTTTCTTT
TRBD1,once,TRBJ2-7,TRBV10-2,CASSDPLGTAAYEQYF,TGCGCCAGCAGTGACCCTTTAGGGACAGCTGCCTACGAGCAGTACTTC
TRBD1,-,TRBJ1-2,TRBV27,CASSFTTGANYGYTF,TGTGCCAGCAGTTTCACGACAGGGGCCAACTATGGCTACACCTTC
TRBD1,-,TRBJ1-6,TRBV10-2,CASSDTVGQGVADSPLHF,TGCGCCAGCAGTGACACCGTGGGACAGGGGGTGGCGGATTCACCCCTCCACTTT
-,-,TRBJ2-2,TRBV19,CASSMIGVGELFF,TGTGCCAGTAGTATGATCGGGGTCGGGGAGCTGTTTTTT
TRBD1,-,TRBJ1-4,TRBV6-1,CASSEITLGTGNREKLFF,TGTGCCAGCAGTGAAATCACCCTGGGGACAGGGAATCGAGAAAAACTGTTTTTT
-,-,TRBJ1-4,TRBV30,CAWSGVLGEKLFF,TGTGCCTGGAGCGGGGTCTTAGGTGAAAAACTGTTTTTT
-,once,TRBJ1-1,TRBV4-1,CASSQDMGAMDTEAFF,TGCGCCAGCAGCCAAGACATGGGCGCAATGGACACTGAAGCTTTCTTT
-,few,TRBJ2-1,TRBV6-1,CASSEDPGSYNEQFF,TGTGCCAGCAGTGAAGATCCAGGCTCCTACAATGAGCAGTTCTTC
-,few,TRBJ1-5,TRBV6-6,CASTGRVRDQPQHF,TGTGCCAGCACTGGCAGGGTACGGGATCAGCCCCAGCATTTT
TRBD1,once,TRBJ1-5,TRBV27,CASSLYRGDRNQPQHF,TGTGCCAGCAGTTTGTATCGAGGGGACAGAAATCAGCCCCAGCATTTT
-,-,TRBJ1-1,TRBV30,CAWSATHRVADTEAFF,TGTGCCTGGAGTGCAACACACAGGGTAGCCGACACTGAAGCTTTCTTT
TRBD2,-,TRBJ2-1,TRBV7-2,CASSSRLAGRFSSYNEQFF,TGTGCCAGCAGCTCAAGGCTAGCGGGCCGGTTCAGCTCCTACAATGAGCAGTTCTTC
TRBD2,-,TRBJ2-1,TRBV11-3,CASSSRSGGESSYNEQFF,TGTGCCAGCAGCTCGAGGTCGGGGGGGGAAAGCTCCTACAATGAGCAGTTCTTC
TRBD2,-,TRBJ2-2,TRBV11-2,CASSYGTSGAGELFF,TGTGCCAGCAGCTACGGGACTAGCGGGGCCGGGGAGCTGTTTTTT
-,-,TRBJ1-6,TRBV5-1,CASSREATGAMVNSPLHF,TGCGCCAGCAGCCGAGAAGCGACGGGAGCAATGGTGAATTCACCCCTCCACTTT
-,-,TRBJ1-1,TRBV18,CASSPRGAEAFF,TGTGCCAGCTCACCACGAGGAGCAGAAGCTTTCTTT
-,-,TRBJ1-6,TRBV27,CAGSFGSGDRYNSPLHF,TGTGCCGGCAGTTTTGGTTCGGGGGATCGGTATAATTCACCCCTCCACTTT
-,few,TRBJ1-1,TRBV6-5,CASSKSPGSTEAFF,TGTGCCAGCAGTAAGAGTCCGGGTTCCACTGAAGCTTTCTTT
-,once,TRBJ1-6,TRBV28,CASTPAVAGMVNSPLHF,TGTGCCAGCACCCCAGCGGTTGCGGGAATGGTAAATTCACCCCTCCACTTT
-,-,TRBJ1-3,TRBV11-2,CASSPKQVGNTIYF,TGTGCCAGCAGCCCGAAGCAGGTTGGAAACACCATATATTTT
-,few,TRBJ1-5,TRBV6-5,CASSKQQGAKQPQHF,TGTGCCAGCAGCAAACAACAAGGGGCGAAGCAGCCCCAGCATTTT
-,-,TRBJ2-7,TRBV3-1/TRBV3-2,CASSQSSYEQYF,TGTGCCAGCAGCCAGAGCTCCTACGAGCAGTACTTC
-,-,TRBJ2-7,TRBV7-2,CASSLVSGGTYEQYF,TGTGCCAGCAGCTTAGTTTCGGGCGGGACCTACGAGCAGTACTTC